This TCR beta chain was sequenced during a study of shared clonotypes between healthy human individuals. Generated by immunoSEQ multiplex PCR, the TCRdb table keeps only in-frame clones and is missing some. The table has around 720,000 clones, 55% to 85% seen once. The CDR3 runs to 15 residues. Per the germline V gene, CDR1 is SGHTA and CDR2 is FQGNSA. V was cut by 5 bases and J by 4 bases, with 17 bases left in between. The origin of this receptor is a woman aged 30 to 39 in good health. Sequencing used memory CD4+ T cells sorted from blood. Regarding subset: CD45RA-negative fraction. The gene calls are TRBV7-2 and TRBJ1-2; unclear D gene. In nucleotides, the CDR3 is TGTGCCAGCAGCCTCAGGCAGTCACCGGCCTATGGCTACACCTTC. Its protein product is CASSLRQSPAYGYTF.